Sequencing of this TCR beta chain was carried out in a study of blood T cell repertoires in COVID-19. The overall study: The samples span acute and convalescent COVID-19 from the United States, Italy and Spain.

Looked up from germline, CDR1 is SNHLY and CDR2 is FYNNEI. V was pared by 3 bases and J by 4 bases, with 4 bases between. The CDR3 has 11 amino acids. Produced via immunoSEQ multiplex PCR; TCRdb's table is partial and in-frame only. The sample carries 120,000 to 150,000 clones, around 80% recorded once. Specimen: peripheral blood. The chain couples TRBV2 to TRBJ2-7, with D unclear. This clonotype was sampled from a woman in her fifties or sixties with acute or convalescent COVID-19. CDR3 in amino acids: CASSEQYEQYF. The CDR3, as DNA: TGTGCCAGCAGTGAGCAGTACGAGCAGTACTTC.